Listed here are 30 T cell receptor beta chains from one sample, sequenced in a study of T cell responses to AZD1222 COVID-19 vaccine (dated by TCRdb to the early 2020s). The library was prepared using the immunoSEQ multiplex PCR assay. The clones in this table, taken by TCRdb from immuneACCESS, are in-frame only. Not every clone is retained; where verified, under half of the shortfall comes from an unresolved V gene, and the cause of the rest is unknown. The sample table shows about 150,000 clones, and about nine tenths are seen once. The top ten hold under 20% of the sample. Taken with the paper, the label for time point translates to: baseline before first vaccination. Specimen: peripheral blood, collected on day 0 of AZD1222 vaccination. The receptors here all came from an adult in good health.

The V and J genes are TRBV4-3 and TRBJ1-6; no firm D call. CDR1 is LGHNA and CDR2 is YSLEER in the germline V gene. V was cut by 0 bases and J by 0 bases, with 12 bases left in between. CDR3 length: 18 residues. CDR3 sequence (DNA): TGCGCCAGCAGCCAAGAGTGGGCCCTTAGCTCCTATAATTCACCCCTCCACTTT. It yields the protein CASSQEWALSSYNSPLHF.

The CDR3 nucleotides read TGCAGCGTTGAAAGGGGGTCTGGGGCCAACGTCCTGACTTTC. Protein: CSVERGSGANVLTF. The V gene is TRBV29-1, the J gene TRBJ2-6, with D tentatively TRBD1 (6 bases). This CDR3 region has 14 residues. Trimming pared 2 bases from V and 1 base from J, leaving 6 bases between. Per the germline V gene, CDR1 is SQVTM and CDR2 is ANQGSEA. Full variable domain (remainder filled in from reference TRBV29-1 and TRBJ2-6): SAVISQKPSRDICQRGTSLTIQCQVDSQVTMMFWYRQQPGQSLTLIATANQGSEATYESGFVIDKFPISRPNLTFSTLTVSNMSPEDSSIYLCSVERGSGANVLTFGAGSRLTVL.

This rearrangement joins TRBV7-2 to TRBJ2-1; 9 bases line up with TRBD2. Looked up from germline, CDR1 is SGHTA and CDR2 is FQGNSA. Germline trimming cut 3 bases from V and 6 bases from J; bases unmatched to any gene: 3. This CDR3 contains 14 residues. The DNA of the CDR3 is TGTGCCAGCAGCTTCCGGCGGGGGGGCAATGAGCAGTTCTTC. It encodes CASSFRRGGNEQFF.

The chain combines TRBV4-3 with TRBJ1-1, with D unresolved. The CDR3 is made up of 14 amino acids. Trimming took 0 bases from V and 0 from J, leaving 5 bases between them. CDR1 LGHNA and CDR2 YSLEER come from the germline V gene. The CDR3 region has the DNA TGCGCCAGCAGCCAAGATTCAGTGAACACTGAAGCTTTCTTT. Translation: CASSQDSVNTEAFF.

This CDR3 is CASSVGGTGRSYEQYF. In nucleotides, the CDR3 is TGTGCCAGCAGCGTAGGAGGGACTGGCAGGTCCTACGAGCAGTACTTC. This chain joins TRBV9 and TRBJ2-7, with D maybe TRBD2 (6 bases). Per germline, CDR1 SGDLS and CDR2 YYNGEE. V was trimmed by 0 bases and J by 1 base, leaving 14 bases between them. This CDR3 comprises 16 residues.

The rearrangement joins TRBV6-5 to TRBJ1-4; possible D gene TRBD1, 6 bases. This CDR3 is 14 amino acids long. Germline V lookup: CDR1 MNHEY, CDR2 SVGAGI. Trimming took off 6 bases at V and 5 bases at J, with 13 bases between the two ends. This CDR3 reads CASSITGFNEKLFF. CDR3 coding DNA: TGTGCCAGCAGCATCACAGGGTTCAATGAAAAACTGTTTTTT.

V and J are TRBV4-3 and TRBJ1-5; D unresolved. Germline-derived CDR1 and CDR2 are LGHNA and YSLEER. V lost 0 bases, J lost 1 base, and 7 bases lay in between. The CDR3 loop spans 15 amino acids. The CDR3 DNA follows: TGCGCCAGCAGCCAAGATTGGCAGAGCAATCAGCCCCAGCATTTT. As protein: CASSQDWQSNQPQHF.

This clone was seen just once. The chain combines TRBV28 with TRBJ1-1, with TRBD1 as a possible D gene (6 bases). V lost 9 bases to trimming and J lost 4 bases, with 18 bases between them. The CDR3 runs to 14 residues. Per the germline V gene, CDR1 is MDHEN and CDR2 is SYDVKM. CDR3 sequence reads: CASRTGQLSTEAFF. In DNA form, the CDR3 reads TGTGCCAGTCGAACCGGACAGCTGAGCACTGAAGCTTTCTTT.

The rearrangement joins TRBV27 to TRBJ1-1, with TRBD1 as a possible D gene (6 bases). This CDR3 contains 14 residues. Trimming stripped 5 bases from V and 1 base from J, with 11 bases between. Germline loops: CDR1 MNHEY, CDR2 SMNVEV (reference sequence). The CDR3 here is CASSLTGPNTEAFF. The CDR3 DNA is TGTGCCAGCAGTCTGACAGGACCGAACACTGAAGCTTTCTTT.

J is TRBJ1-2 and V is TRBV14; D is possibly TRBD1 (5 bases). There are 13 residues in the CDR3. The germline V and J ends were trimmed by 5 bases and 4 bases, with 11 bases remaining between them. Looked up from germline, CDR1 is SGHDN and CDR2 is FVKESK. The CDR3 region is CASSEGPSYGYTF. The CDR3 nucleotides are TGTGCCAGCAGCGAGGGACCGAGCTATGGCTACACCTTC.

This chain connects TRBV7-2 to TRBJ2-7; TRBD2 agrees at 14 bases. Germline loops: CDR1 SGHTA, CDR2 FQGNSA. The CDR3 totals 19 residues. J lost 0 bases, V lost 3 bases, and 10 bases had no gene match. CDR3 residues: CASSFQTPGLAGASYEQYF. CDR3 sequence (DNA): TGTGCCAGCAGCTTTCAAACTCCGGGACTAGCGGGGGCCTCCTACGAGCAGTACTTC.

The chain recombines TRBV3-1 (or the pseudogene TRBV3-2) with TRBJ1-5; a possible D gene is TRBD1 (5 bases). Looked up from germline, CDR1 is LGHDT and CDR2 is YNNKEL (reference sequence). The CDR3 sequence is 14 residues long. V lost 0 bases, J lost 7 bases, and 10 bases lay in between. Written as DNA, the CDR3 is TGTGCCAGCAGCCAAGACGGGACCCTGCAGCCCCAGCATTTT. It specifies CASSQDGTLQPQHF.

The V gene is TRBV5-4, the J gene TRBJ2-3, with D hard to call. Germline CDR1 SGHNT, CDR2 YYREEE (reference sequence). This CDR3 region has 12 residues. V was trimmed by 5 bases and J by 4 bases, leaving 8 bases between them. The CDR3 nucleotides are TGTGCCAGCAGTCTAGTCTCAGATACGCAGTATTTT. Protein sequence: CASSLVSDTQYF.

As regards this clone: In this CDR3 the conserved last residue, phenylalanine or tryptophan, is missing, so a read error is likely. No DNA is shown, since the ends of the CDR3 on it are uncertain; the CDR3 is the one TCRdb lists. This rearrangement joins TRBV6-5 to TRBJ1-2. The CDR3 numbers 11 amino acids, ends counted. CDR1 is MNHEY and CDR2 is SVGAGI in the germline V gene. CDR3 residues: CASSYLGVAGY.

The rearrangement joins TRBV5-1 to TRBJ1-2; no reliable D call. The V and J ends lost 0 bases and 7 bases respectively, with 16 bases between them. CDR3 length equals 15 residues. Germline CDR1 and CDR2: SGHRS and YFSETQ. The CDR3 sequence is CASSLEQVGIGGYTF. In DNA form, the CDR3 reads TGCGCCAGCAGCTTGGAGCAAGTCGGGATTGGTGGCTACACCTTC.

The genes are TRBV24-1 and TRBJ1-5; D not resolved. Trimming took 5 bases from V and 4 from J, leaving 11 bases between them. The germline V gene has CDR1 KGHDR and CDR2 SFDVKD. The CDR3 extends over 14 amino acids. The CDR3 bases are TGTGCCACCAGTGCCCCTGCAGCGAATCAGCCCCAGCATTTT. Its translation: CATSAPAANQPQHF.

V is TRBV19 and J is TRBJ1-1; D is unresolved. This CDR3 has 12 amino acids. Trimming took off 6 bases at V and 5 bases at J, with 10 bases between the two ends. Germline loops: CDR1 LNHDA, CDR2 SQIVND (reference sequence). CDR3 DNA: TGTGCCAGTAGCTCTTGGGTAACTGAAGCTTTCTTT. It translates to CASSSWVTEAFF.

A single count supports this clone. V gene TRBV7-9 combines with J gene TRBJ2-5; a weak D match, TRBD1 (5 bases). The CDR3 has 19 amino acids. Germline CDR1 reads SEHNR; CDR2 reads FQNEAQ (reference sequence). Between the trimmed V and J ends, which lost 2 bases and 3 bases, there was a span of 25 bases. The CDR3 here is CASSLISGVTAAAEETQYF. CDR3 DNA: TGTGCCAGCAGCTTAATATCTGGTGTGACAGCCGCGGCAGAAGAGACCCAGTACTTC.

The V and J genes are TRBV5-1 and TRBJ1-2, with 8 bases that match TRBD1. CDR3 size: 12 residues. After removal of 7 bases from V and 8 bases from J, the junction contained 7 bases not matched to a gene. The germline CDR1 and CDR2 sequences are SGHRS and YFSETQ. Here the CDR3 reads CASSGQGGGYTF. The CDR3 coding sequence is TGCGCCAGCTCAGGACAGGGCGGAGGCTACACCTTC.

This chain links TRBV27 with TRBJ1-5; possible D gene TRBD1, 5 bases. Germline V lookup: CDR1 MNHEY, CDR2 SMNVEV (reference sequence). The CDR3 consists of 14 residues. The ends were cut back, 6 bases at V and 0 bases at J, with 9 bases in the middle. CDR3 in DNA: TGTGCCAGCAGAGGGACTTTTAGCAATCAGCCCCAGCATTTT. Translated: CASRGTFSNQPQHF.

V and J are TRBV28 and TRBJ2-7; perhaps TRBD2 as D (6 bases). CDR1 is MDHEN and CDR2 is SYDVKM in the germline V gene. There are 15 residues in the CDR3. Deletions cut 2 bases from V and 0 bases from J, with 11 bases between. The CDR3: CASSLLQGGSYEQYF. Written as DNA, the CDR3 is TGTGCCAGCAGTTTACTTCAGGGAGGCTCCTACGAGCAGTACTTC. The variable domain in full, completed from reference TRBV28 and TRBJ2-7, reads DVKVTQSSRYLVKRTGEKVFLECVQDMDHENMFWYRQDPGLGLRLIYFSYDVKMKEKGDIPEGYSVSREKKERFSLILESASTNQTSMYLCASSLLQGGSYEQYFGPGTRLTVT.

This chain links TRBV29-1 with TRBJ2-1, with unresolved D. Per germline, CDR1 SQVTM and CDR2 ANQGSEA. The CDR3 is 14 amino acids. Trimming pared 3 bases from V and 0 bases from J, leaving 9 bases between. The CDR3 DNA follows: TGCAGCGTTGATGAGCGTGTCTCCTACAATGAGCAGTTCTTC. It is translated as CSVDERVSYNEQFF.

This clone has a handful of counts. This rearrangement joins TRBV12-3 or TRBV12-4 to TRBJ2-7; D remains unclear. The CDR3 totals 13 residues. Trimming removed 6 bases at V and 0 bases at J, with 9 bases between. The CDR3 DNA follows: TGTGCCAGCAGGATGGCAGGCTCCTACGAGCAGTACTTC. Its translation is CASRMAGSYEQYF.

CDR3 in DNA: TGTGCCACCGCAGGAAGCATTGGAAACACCATATATTTT. Translation: CATAGSIGNTIYF. The V call is TRBV5-4, the J call TRBJ1-3; D is ambiguous. The V gene's germline CDR1 is SGHNT and CDR2 YYREEE (reference sequence). The CDR3 has 13 amino acids. The V end lost 9 bases, the J end lost 3 bases, and 13 bases lay between the germline ends.

V and J are TRBV6-5 and TRBJ1-1, with D unresolved. This CDR3 spans 12 amino acids. CDR1 is MNHEY and CDR2 is SVGAGI in the germline V gene. V lost 6 bases to trimming and J lost 5 bases, with 10 bases between them. The CDR3 DNA reads TGTGCCAGCAGCCTCCGTGGGACTGAAGCTTTCTTT. Translation gives CASSLRGTEAFF.

The CDR3 DNA is TGCGCCAGCAGCTTGGCCCTTCTGAAGGTCGGCACCGGGGAGCTGTTTTTT. Amino acids: CASSLALLKVGTGELFF. The chain uses TRBV5-1 and TRBJ2-2; D ambiguous. CDR1 SGHRS and CDR2 YFSETQ come from the germline V gene. This CDR3 comprises 17 residues. With 0 bases removed from V and 4 bases from J, the gap between germline ends came to 16 bases.

The chain carries TRBV3-1 (or the pseudogene TRBV3-2) and TRBJ1-6, with D possibly matching TRBD1 (5 bases). V gave up 2 bases and J gave up 13 bases, with 12 bases separating them. The CDR3 contains 13 residues. The germline gives CDR1 LGHDT, CDR2 YNNKEL (reference sequence). This CDR3 is CASSQILGDPLHF. In DNA, the CDR3 is TGTGCCAGCAGCCAAATCTTGGGGGACCCCCTCCACTTT.

This clone was seen just once. The rearrangement links TRBV28 to TRBJ1-6; TRBD1 agrees at 10 bases. Germline CDR1 and CDR2: MDHEN and SYDVKM. This CDR3 has 15 residues. Trimming cost V 6 bases and J 8 bases; bases outside gene matches: 7. Here the CDR3 reads CASSTPGTGDSPLHF. CDR3 DNA sequence: TGTGCCAGCAGCACCCCCGGGACAGGGGATTCACCCCTCCACTTT.

CDR3 bases: TGTGCCAGCAGCTTAACGTTGAATAGCAATCAGCCCCAGCATTTT. It specifies CASSLTLNSNQPQHF. The J gene is TRBJ1-5, the V gene TRBV11-2; D remains unclear. Germline V CDR1 and CDR2: SGHAT, FQNNGV. V lost 2 bases and J 0 bases, leaving 8 bases between the germline ends. The CDR3 contains 15 residues.

The chain joins TRBV12-3 or TRBV12-4 to TRBJ2-3; no clear D gene. The CDR3 runs to 13 residues. V lost 3 bases, J lost 3 bases, and 7 bases lay in between. CDR3 region: CASSFSGTDTQYF. The DNA for the CDR3 is TGTGCCAGCAGTTTCTCCGGAACAGATACGCAGTATTTT.